This T cell receptor beta chain emerged from a study of shared clonotypes between healthy human individuals. This CDR3 has 12 amino acids. Germline CDR1 ENHRY, CDR2 SYGVKD. V was shortened by 7 bases and J by 4 bases, with 10 bases between the two germline ends. Clones were sequenced by immunoSEQ multiplex PCR, and TCRdb holds only the in-frame ones, with some missing. The top ten hold over 0.12% of the sample, which has a few million clones, about 92% seen once. The genes are TRBV10-3 and TRBJ1-2; D gene ambiguous. Sequencing used naive CD4+ T cells sorted from blood. Documented subset: CD45RA+ positively selected. This TCR derives from a young man in good health. CDR3 amino acids: CAITSVGYGYTF. Here the CDR3 DNA reads TGTGCCATCACCTCCGTTGGCTATGGCTACACCTTC.